Below are 32 T cell receptor beta chains sequenced from a single sample in a study of T cells in Graves' hyperthyroidism and ophthalmopathy. Using RNA transcripts as the source, TCR beta CDR3 regions were amplified. RT-PCR in the first round (using the HTBI primer set) targeted the TCR CDR3. From the multiplex PCR reads, TCRdb called clonotypes with MiXCR, one entry per CDR3 protein. The repertoire includes about 660,000 distinct CDR3 sequences, over 40% of them detected once, and less than 8.5% sits in the top ten. Sequencing was performed on peripheral blood or thyroid tissue (not recorded which). The receptors come from an adult man with Graves' disease, either hyperthyroidism or ophthalmopathy (not recorded which).

Ten or more counts support this clonotype. V and J are TRBV7-8 and TRBJ1-5; 8 bases fit TRBD1. The trim removed 3 bases at V and 4 bases at J, leaving 8 bases unmatched. CDR3 length: 16 amino acids. From germline, CDR1 is SGHVS and CDR2 FQNEAQ. CDR3 coding DNA: TGTGCCAGCAGCTTGGCTGTCAGGGGGCGTAATCAGCCCCAGCATTTT. Amino acid sequence: CASSLAVRGRNQPQHF. Full variable domain (missing parts from reference TRBV7-8 and TRBJ1-5): GAGVSQSPRYKVAKRGQDVALRCDPISGHVSLFWYQQALGQGPEFLTYFQNEAQLDKSGLPSDRFFAERPEGSVSTLKIQRTQQEDSAVYLCASSLAVRGRNQPQHFGDGTRLSIL.

This clonotype was picked up one time. CDR3 DNA: TGCAGCGCTACCTCTGGGGGCCAGCCCCAGCATTTT. Translating gives CSATSGGQPQHF. This chain links TRBV29-1 with TRBJ1-5; possibly TRBD1 for D (6 bases). V lost 7 bases and J lost 7, with 14 bases in between. The germline CDR1 and CDR2 sequences are SQVTM and ANQGSEA. The CDR3 extends over 12 amino acids.

V gene TRBV2 combines with J gene TRBJ1-2; 9 nucleotides match TRBD1. Unmatched junction bases numbered 11, after V lost 5 bases and J lost 7 bases. CDR3 length equals 15 residues. Germline V gives CDR1 SNHLY, CDR2 FYNNEI. CDR3 DNA: TGTGCCAGCAGTCCTGGGGACAGGGAGTTGATTGGCTACACCTTC. This encodes CASSPGDRELIGYTF.

This clonotype occurred many times. The V and J genes are TRBV2 and TRBJ1-4; TRBD1 aligns across 8 bases. This CDR3 comprises 15 residues. V lost 4 bases, J lost 10 bases, and 11 bases stayed unmatched. Germline values: CDR1 SNHLY, CDR2 FYNNEI. The CDR3: CASSVGGQGGGKLFF. CDR3 DNA sequence: TGTGCCAGCAGTGTAGGAGGACAGGGAGGAGGAAAACTGTTTTTT.

The V call is TRBV9, the J call TRBJ1-3; D is undetermined. Looked up from germline, CDR1 is SGDLS and CDR2 is YYNGEE. This CDR3 region has 14 residues. V shed 4 bases and J shed 1 base, with 9 bases lying between them. The CDR3 here is CASSPESSGNTIYF. The CDR3 region has the DNA TGTGCCAGCAGCCCCGAGTCTTCTGGAAACACCATATATTTT.

This clonotype was seen more than once but under ten times. This chain joins TRBV7-9 and TRBJ2-7, with TRBD1 matching 8 bases. Germline V gene sequence: CDR1 SEHNR, CDR2 FQNEAQ (reference sequence). V lost 6 bases, J lost 5 bases, and 9 bases stayed unmatched. This CDR3 comprises 14 residues. The CDR3 region is CASSWDRSSNEQYF. CDR3 coding DNA: TGTGCCAGCAGTTGGGACAGGTCTTCCAACGAGCAGTACTTC.

This rearrangement joins TRBV2 to TRBJ2-5; D uncertain. The V gene's germline CDR1 is SNHLY and CDR2 FYNNEI. The CDR3 runs to 13 residues. V lost 7 bases and J lost 4, with 13 bases in between. The CDR3 region has the DNA TGTGCCAGCACCGAAGGGTGGAGAGAGACCCAGTACTTC. The encoded protein is CASTEGWRETQYF.

As to this clonotype: The junction does not match germline at one end; this may be a read error. The gene calls are TRBV24-1 and TRBJ1-2, with D possibly matching TRBD1 (5 bases). CDR3 size: 14 residues. The germline V gene encodes CDR1 KGHDR and CDR2 SFDVKD. CDR3 DNA: TGTGCCACCAGTGATCTAACAGGAGTCTATGACTACACCTTC. Residues: CATSDLTGVYDYTF.

The chain is built from TRBV9 and TRBJ1-1; no definite D call. Germline loops: CDR1 SGDLS, CDR2 YYNGEE. Deletions cut 2 bases from V and 4 bases from J, with 15 bases between. The CDR3 length is 15 residues. The CDR3: CASSVQVKRATEAFF. CDR3 DNA sequence: TGTGCCAGCAGCGTTCAGGTAAAAAGGGCCACTGAAGCTTTCTTT.

V and J are TRBV20-1 and TRBJ1-1; 9 bases align to TRBD1. The CDR3 totals 14 residues. Germline V gene lookup returns CDR1 DFQATT and CDR2 SNEGSKA (reference sequence). Trimming removed 3 bases from V and 4 bases from J; junction bases left unmatched: 6. DNA for the CDR3: TGCAGTGCTAGGGGTACAGGGGGCCGCACTGAAGCTTTCTTT. Residues: CSARGTGGRTEAFF.

Here the CDR3 DNA reads TGTGCCAGCAGTTTGGGGTACCCGGTGGGCGAGCAGTACTTC. Translation gives CASSLGYPVGEQYF. The chain links TRBV6-6 to TRBJ2-7; the D is unclear. The CDR3 extends over 14 amino acids. CDR1 is MNHNY, CDR2 SVGAGI, per germline (reference sequence). V dropped 4 bases and J dropped 6 bases, with 16 bases sitting between them.

This clonotype appeared once. The chain carries TRBV25-1 and TRBJ1-1, with D hard to call. CDR3 size: 17 residues. The V end lost 5 bases, the J end lost 3 bases, and 22 bases lay between the germline ends. Per germline, CDR1 MGHDK and CDR2 SYGVNS. In nucleotides, the CDR3 is TGTGCCAGCAGTTCCAAAAACGCGAAGGCCGGGGACACTGAAGCTTTCTTT. It is translated as CASSSKNAKAGDTEAFF.

About this clonotype: A much larger clone lies a single base off, so this may be a read error. V is TRBV29-1 and J is TRBJ1-2, with a tentative D call TRBD1 (6 bases). The germline gives CDR1 SQVTM, CDR2 ANQGSEA. CDR3 size: 14 residues. The CDR3: CSTLRDTANYGHTF. As DNA, the CDR3 is TGCAGCACACTCCGGGACACAGCTAACTATGGCCACACCTTC. Full variable domain (missing parts from reference TRBV29-1 and TRBJ1-2): SAVISQKPSRDICQRGTSLTIQCQVDSQVTMMFWYRQQPGQSLTLIATANQGSEATYESGFVIDKFPISRPNLTFSTLTVSNMSPEDSSIYLCSTLRDTANYGHTFGSGTRLTVV.

Comments on this clonotype: This could be a read error, since a much larger clone is one nucleotide away. The V gene is TRBV24-1, the J gene TRBJ2-2, with D maybe TRBD1 (6 bases). CDR1 and CDR2 (germline): KGHDR, SFDVKD. CDR3 length equals 15 residues. The CDR3 DNA reads as TGTGCCAGCAGTCCAGGGGCGATGAACACCGGGGAGCTGTTTTTT. Protein: CASSPGAMNTGELFF.

This chain connects TRBV29-1 to TRBJ2-2; 8 bases map to TRBD2. Germline V gene sequence: CDR1 SQVTM, CDR2 ANQGSEA. CDR3 size: 14 residues. Trimming at V came to 1 base and at J to 6 bases, leaving 4 bases not matched to a gene. The CDR3 DNA follows: TGCAGCGTTGAAGGTTCCGGGAGGGCCGGGGAGCTGTTTTTT. It encodes CSVEGSGRAGELFF.

For this clonotype: This could be a read error, since a much larger clone is one nucleotide away. The chain recombines TRBV29-1 with TRBJ2-7; 9 positions agree with TRBD2. The V gene's germline CDR1 is SQVTM and CDR2 ANQGSEA. The CDR3 length is 12 residues. The CDR3 loop is CGVSGGAYEQYF. CDR3 DNA sequence: TGCGGCGTTAGCGGGGGAGCCTACGAGCAGTACTTC.

This clonotype was observed a few times. This chain uses TRBV7-2 with TRBJ2-7; unclear D gene. V lost 4 bases to trimming and J lost 5 bases, with 9 bases between them. Germline CDR1 and CDR2: SGHTA and FQGNSA. The CDR3 is 12 amino acids. The CDR3 coding sequence is TGTGCCAGCAGCTCCGGTTGGGACGAGCAGTACTTC. Residues: CASSSGWDEQYF.

CDR3 sequence (DNA): TGTGCCAGCAGCCATAGCGGGAGCGGAAAACTGTTTTTT. This codes for CASSHSGSGKLFF. The V call is TRBV7-9, the J call TRBJ1-4; no clear D gene. CDR1 and CDR2 (germline): SEHNR, FQNEAQ (reference sequence). CDR3 size: 13 residues. V lost 5 bases and J lost 10, with 14 bases in between.

This clonotype has a handful of counts. V and J are TRBV9 and TRBJ1-1, with 7 positions matching TRBD1. Germline V gene data show CDR1 as SGDLS and CDR2 as YYNGEE. The CDR3 extends over 14 amino acids. V shed 1 base, J shed 3 bases, and the junction held 3 bases outside the gene matches. CDR3 loop: CASSVTGAYTEAFF. CDR3 sequence (DNA): TGTGCCAGCAGCGTAACAGGGGCCTACACTGAAGCTTTCTTT.

This clonotype appeared a few times. The chain carries TRBV2 and TRBJ1-2; no clear D. This CDR3 has 14 amino acids. With 5 bases removed from V and 2 bases from J, the gap between germline ends came to 12 bases. CDR1 is SNHLY and CDR2 is FYNNEI in the germline V gene. The CDR3 DNA sequence: TGTGCCAGCAGTTTCGGCACAGTAAACTATGGCTACACCTTC. Translation gives CASSFGTVNYGYTF.

The chain is built from TRBV10-3 and TRBJ1-5, with D perhaps TRBD1 (5 bases). Germline assignment: CDR1 ENHRY and CDR2 SYGVKD. There are 12 residues in the CDR3. CDR3 bases: TGTGGCAGGGTGAGTGGCAATCAGCCCCAGCATTTT. This translates into CGRVSGNQPQHF.

V gene TRBV29-1 combines with J gene TRBJ2-7, with D perhaps TRBD2 (5 bases). Per the germline V gene, CDR1 is SQVTM and CDR2 is ANQGSEA. This CDR3 comprises 11 residues. Trimming shortened V by 6 bases and J by 0 bases, and 6 bases separated the two germline ends. CDR3 amino acids: CSVGISYEQYF. CDR3 coding DNA: TGCAGCGTCGGGATCTCCTACGAGCAGTACTTC.

CDR3 DNA sequence: TGTGCCAGCAGCCACGTAGGCCAGGGTAACACCGGGGAGCTGTTTTTT. Amino acids: CASSHVGQGNTGELFF. This chain connects TRBV14 to TRBJ2-2; D may be TRBD1 (5 bases). The CDR3 runs 16 residues. The V end was cut by 3 bases, the J end by 2 bases, with 13 bases between. The germline gives CDR1 SGHDN, CDR2 FVKESK.

This clonotype has ten or more counts. The chain is built from TRBV10-2 and TRBJ1-1; 8 bases match TRBD1. CDR1 is WSHSY and CDR2 is SAAADI in the germline V gene. J was trimmed by 1 base and V by 10 bases; bases with no gene match: 5. The CDR3 covers 13 residues. CDR3 loop: CAKGQASNTEAFF. In DNA, the CDR3 is TGCGCCAAGGGACAGGCCTCGAACACTGAAGCTTTCTTT.

The chain combines TRBV15 with TRBJ1-1, with 7 nucleotides matching TRBD1. V lost 2 bases to trimming and J lost 4 bases; unmatched junction nucleotides: 4. The CDR3 loop spans 14 amino acids. Germline V gives CDR1 LNHNV, CDR2 YYDKDF (reference sequence). CDR3 residues: CATSRQTGPTEAFF. The CDR3 bases are TGTGCCACCAGCAGACAGACAGGGCCCACTGAAGCTTTCTTT.

This chain joins TRBV25-1 and TRBJ2-5; D is uncertain. Germline loops: CDR1 MGHDK, CDR2 SYGVNS. Trimming took off 3 bases at V and 4 bases at J, with 6 bases between the two ends. The CDR3 consists of 12 residues. DNA of the CDR3: TGTGCCAGCAGTGATCCGACAGAGACCCAGTACTTC. This sequence encodes CASSDPTETQYF.

The rearrangement joins TRBV29-1 to TRBJ1-2, with 7 bases identical to TRBD1. This CDR3 has 15 amino acids. Germline CDR1 is SQVTM and CDR2 is ANQGSEA. The trim removed 4 bases at V and 1 base at J, leaving 9 bases unmatched. The CDR3 coding sequence is TGCAGCGTTGTAGGGGGCCCAGGGCTTAACTATGGCTACACCTTC. Translation gives CSVVGGPGLNYGYTF.

The CDR3 DNA is TGTGCCAGCAGTGAACTGTCGGCGGGGGCCTTGGTTGAAGCTTTCTTT. Residues: CASSELSAGALVEAFF. The J gene is TRBJ1-1, the V gene TRBV2; D possibly corresponds to TRBD1 (6 bases). CDR3 length: 16 amino acids. Germline-derived CDR1 and CDR2 are SNHLY and FYNNEI. Trimming removed 2 bases at V and 7 bases at J, with 20 bases between.

With regard to this clonotype: With a much larger clone just one base away, this may be a read error. J is TRBJ2-5 and V is TRBV2, with D possibly TRBD1 on 5 matching bases. Per the germline V gene, CDR1 is SNHLY and CDR2 is FYNNEI. V lost 4 bases and J lost 7, with 16 bases in between. CDR3 length: 14 residues. The CDR3 bases are TGTGCCAGCAGTGTCGATTCAGGGCAGGCGACCCAGTACTTC. Protein sequence: CASSVDSGQATQYF. Combining the CDR3 with reference TRBV2 and TRBJ2-5 gives the whole variable domain EPEVTQTPSHQVTQMGQEVILRCVPISNHLYFYWYRQILGQKVEFLVSFYNNEISEKSEIFDDQFSVERPDGSNFTLKIRSTKLEDSAMYFCASSVDSGQATQYFGPGTRLLVL.

This clonotype was detected a few times. One end of the junction varies from germline; a read error may be responsible. The rearrangement joins TRBV24-1 to TRBJ1-5; D call uncertain. The V gene's germline CDR1 is KGHDR and CDR2 SFDVKD. This CDR3 region has 16 residues. In DNA, the CDR3 is TGTGCCAGCAGTTACGTCGTAGCGGCGAGCAATCAGCCCCAGCATTTT. It translates to CASSYVVAASNQPQHF.

This chain links TRBV10-3 with TRBJ1-4; D might be TRBD1 (5 bases). The germline V and J ends were trimmed by 8 bases and 5 bases, with 18 bases remaining between them. The CDR3 has 15 amino acids. Germline V gene data show CDR1 as ENHRY and CDR2 as SYGVKD. The CDR3 loop reads CAIGQYGTDNEKLFF. CDR3 sequence (DNA): TGTGCCATCGGGCAGTATGGGACTGACAATGAAAAACTGTTTTTT.

This clonotype was observed a handful of times. The CDR3 loop is CASGGATTYYGYTF. Here the CDR3 DNA reads TGTGCCTCGGGCGGGGCCACAACCTACTATGGCTACACCTTC. The chain carries TRBV7-2 and TRBJ1-2; D is possibly TRBD1 (5 bases). V lost 11 bases and J 3 bases, leaving 19 bases between the germline ends. The CDR3 is made up of 14 amino acids. Germline-derived CDR1 and CDR2 are SGHTA and FQGNSA.